This T cell receptor beta chain was sequenced during a study of T-cell memory formation after mild COVID-19. In TCRdb, the 5' RACE reads were re-called with MiXCR into one record per CDR3 protein. The data hold 150,000 or so distinct CDR3 sequences, with around 10% observed a single time. Germline loops: CDR1 MNHEY, CDR2 SMNVEV (reference sequence). The CDR3 contains 11 residues. The ends lost 6 bases at V and 7 bases at J; junction bases unmatched: 2. Sequences were obtained from PBMCs or a T cell subset sorted from them (not recorded which). V usage is TRBV27 and J usage is TRBJ1-2, with TRBD1 matching 7 bases. The TCR originated in a man aged 18 to 29 who had mild COVID-19 (a few samples of this study predate the infection). Cell type and time point are not known. In DNA, the CDR3 is TGTGCCAGCAGGTACAGGGGTGGCTACACCTTC. The encoded protein is CASRYRGGYTF.